A single sample gave rise to the 25 T cell receptor beta chains below, sequenced in a study of cytomegalovirus exposure and HLA in healthy donors. Primers: 60 Vbeta forward and 13 Jbeta reverse. Data came from immunoSEQ multiplex PCR; TCRdb stores just in-frame clones and leaves some out. Of some 220,000 clones in the sample, about 89% were seen once. Specimen: PBMCs. These receptors were obtained from a woman younger than 30 in good health and CMV-seronegative.

The chain recombines TRBV7-2 with TRBJ2-7, with D maybe TRBD2 (5 bases). Germline V gene sequence: CDR1 SGHTA, CDR2 FQGNSA. V lost 2 bases to trimming and J lost 8 bases, with 13 bases between them. The CDR3 has 13 amino acids. The CDR3 DNA follows: TGTGCCAGCAGCTTACCGACTACATCCCAGCAGTACTTC. It codes for CASSLPTTSQQYF.

The chain uses TRBV6-4 and TRBJ1-3, with unresolved D. Looked up from germline, CDR1 is MRHNA and CDR2 is SNTAGT. V dropped 0 bases and J dropped 0 bases, with 12 bases sitting between them. There are 17 residues in the CDR3. The CDR3 protein is CASSDSVIPSSGNTIYF. The CDR3 DNA follows: TGTGCCAGCAGTGACTCTGTGATTCCTAGCTCTGGAAACACCATATATTTT.

The chain couples TRBV6-5 to TRBJ2-1; D gene uncertain. The germline V gene has CDR1 MNHEY and CDR2 SVGAGI. The V and J ends lost 4 bases and 1 base respectively, with 5 bases between them. The CDR3 totals 13 residues. CDR3 sequence reads: CASSSMSYNEQFF. CDR3 DNA: TGTGCCAGCAGTTCTATGTCCTACAATGAGCAGTTCTTC.

The sample holds one count of this clone. The V and J genes are TRBV6-5 and TRBJ1-4, with D maybe TRBD1 (5 bases). Between the trimmed V and J ends, which lost 2 bases and 8 bases, there was a span of 12 bases. Germline V gene data show CDR1 as MNHEY and CDR2 as SVGAGI. The CDR3 has 14 amino acids. The CDR3 is CASSYGALGEKLFF. DNA of the CDR3: TGTGCCAGCAGTTACGGGGCCCTTGGGGAAAAACTGTTTTTT.

V and J are TRBV27 and TRBJ2-1; perhaps TRBD1 as D (6 bases). V lost 3 bases to trimming and J lost 6 bases, with 15 bases between them. CDR1 and CDR2 from the germline V gene are MNHEY and SMNVEV (reference sequence). The CDR3 covers 15 residues. Here the CDR3 reads CASSFAQGMGNEQFF. The CDR3 bases are TGTGCCAGCAGTTTTGCGCAGGGGATGGGCAATGAGCAGTTCTTC.

The V gene is TRBV7-9, the J gene TRBJ1-5, with D unresolved. Between the trimmed V and J ends, which lost 4 bases and 1 base, there was a span of 14 bases. The CDR3 is 16 residues long. Germline V gene lookup returns CDR1 SEHNR and CDR2 FQNEAQ (reference sequence). CDR3 residues: CASSSTRRESNQPQHF. The CDR3 bases are TGTGCCAGCAGCTCAACCCGTAGGGAGAGCAATCAGCCCCAGCATTTT.

The CDR3 DNA reads as TGTGCCAGCAGCTTAAGGCACAGAGATGGGAACACTGAAGCTTTCTTT. This sequence encodes CASSLRHRDGNTEAFF. This chain links TRBV7-9 with TRBJ1-1; D unclear. The ends were cut back, 2 bases at V and 1 base at J, with 14 bases in the middle. This CDR3 comprises 16 residues. Germline V CDR1 and CDR2: SEHNR, FQNEAQ (reference sequence).

The V call is TRBV5-4, the J call TRBJ2-2; 10 bases are a match to TRBD1. Germline CDR1 SGHNT, CDR2 YYREEE (reference sequence). The length of the CDR3 is 19 residues. V gave up 4 bases and J gave up 4 bases; unmatched junction bases: 16. Here the CDR3 DNA reads TGTGCCAGCAGCCAGCGTCGGACAGGGGGAATGTGGAGCACCGGGGAGCTGTTTTTT. This translates into CASSQRRTGGMWSTGELFF.

The rearrangement links TRBV6-5 to TRBJ1-2; D remains ambiguous. Per germline, CDR1 MNHEY and CDR2 SVGAGI. V gave up 0 bases and J gave up 2 bases, with 7 bases separating them. This CDR3 comprises 14 residues. CDR3 protein: CASSYSGGNYGYTF. The CDR3 bases are TGTGCCAGCAGTTACTCGGGAGGCAACTATGGCTACACCTTC.

This clone was picked up a small number of times. The chain recombines TRBV4-3 with TRBJ2-7; 9 bases are a match to TRBD1. CDR3 length: 16 residues. The J segment lost 2 bases and the V segment lost 3 bases, leaving 8 bases of the junction unmatched. Germline loops: CDR1 LGHNA, CDR2 YSLEER. The CDR3 spells CASSHFPGQGTYEQYF. The CDR3 nucleotides are TGCGCCAGCAGCCATTTCCCGGGACAGGGCACCTACGAGCAGTACTTC.

This rearrangement joins TRBV11-2 to TRBJ2-1, with 9 bases lining up with TRBD2. Trimming took 1 base from V and 1 from J; bases not matched to a gene: 5. This CDR3 spans 17 amino acids. CDR1 and CDR2 from the germline V gene are SGHAT and FQNNGV. The CDR3 DNA reads as TGTGCCAGCAGCTTAGTTGCCAGCGGGGGGTCCTACAATGAGCAGTTCTTC. Translation gives CASSLVASGGSYNEQFF.

The CDR3 reads CASRGDFTSGNTIYF. DNA of the CDR3: TGTGCCAGCAGAGGGGACTTTACCTCTGGAAACACCATATATTTT. The chain links TRBV9 to TRBJ1-3; D is possibly TRBD1 (5 bases). CDR1 is SGDLS, CDR2 YYNGEE, per germline. V was clipped by 5 bases and J by 0 bases, with 12 bases between them. This CDR3 is built from 15 residues.

The chain employs TRBV4-2 and TRBJ2-7; TRBD1 matches at 7 bases. Losses at the gene ends were 0 bases for V and 4 bases for J; bases not matched to a gene: 3. The CDR3 runs to 14 residues. CDR1 and CDR2 (germline): LGHNA, YNFKEQ. This CDR3 reads CASSQDRGTYEQYF. The CDR3 bases are TGTGCCAGCAGCCAAGACAGGGGGACGTACGAGCAGTACTTC.

CDR3 residues: CASSGRQGISNEQFF. The CDR3 DNA reads as TGTGCCAGCAGCGGCCGACAGGGGATAAGCAATGAGCAGTTCTTC. The rearrangement uses TRBV9 and TRBJ2-1, with TRBD1 matching 8 bases. The V and J ends lost 3 bases and 6 bases, in that order; junction bases with no gene match: 8. CDR1 and CDR2 from the germline V gene are SGDLS and YYNGEE. The CDR3 length is 15 residues.

This chain uses TRBV19 with TRBJ1-2; 8 bases match TRBD1. Germline V gene data show CDR1 as LNHDA and CDR2 as SQIVND (reference sequence). The V gene end was trimmed by 3 bases and the J gene end by 3 bases; junction bases not matched to a gene: 0. The CDR3 is 13 amino acids. CDR3 nucleotides: TGTGCCAGTAGTATGGACAGGGACTATGGCTACACCTTC. It specifies CASSMDRDYGYTF.

A word on this clone: Different DNA sequences within this sample yield the same CDR3. The chain joins TRBV7-9 to TRBJ1-2, with D unclear. CDR3 length: 12 amino acids. Germline CDR1 SEHNR, CDR2 FQNEAQ (reference sequence). Trimming stripped 0 bases from V and 7 bases from J, with 6 bases between. The CDR3 region has the DNA TGTGCCAGCAGCTTAGCAGGAGGTGGCTACACCTTC. It is translated as CASSLAGGGYTF. The complete variable domain, with remaining parts taken from reference TRBV7-9 and TRBJ1-2, reads DTGVSQNPRHKITKRGQNVTFRCDPISEHNRLYWYRQTLGQGPEFLTYFQNEAQLEKSRLLSDRFSAERPKGSFSTLEIQRTEQGDSAMYLCASSLAGGGYTFGSGTRLTVV.

This chain uses TRBV6-1 with TRBJ1-5; TRBD1 might be the D (5 bases). The CDR3 has 13 amino acids. Trimming removed 7 bases at V and 6 bases at J, with 13 bases between. Germline V gene sequence: CDR1 MNHNS, CDR2 SASEGT. CDR3 protein: CASTTDRGQPQHF. The CDR3 DNA sequence: TGTGCCAGCACCACGGATAGGGGTCAGCCCCAGCATTTT.

This rearrangement joins TRBV4-3 to TRBJ1-1; the D is unclear. Per germline, CDR1 LGHNA and CDR2 YSLEER. V lost 0 bases to trimming and J lost 3 bases, with 11 bases between them. There are 15 residues in the CDR3. CDR3 nucleotides: TGCGCCAGCAGCCAAGATCTTTTGGGAGACACTGAAGCTTTCTTT. It yields the protein CASSQDLLGDTEAFF.

This CDR3 reads CASSFFESYEKLFF. The CDR3, as DNA: TGTGCCAGCAGCTTTTTTGAGAGTTACGAAAAACTGTTTTTT. The rearrangement joins TRBV4-2 to TRBJ1-4; D remains ambiguous. Trimming left V 5 bases short and J 8 bases short, with 15 bases between. The CDR3 consists of 14 residues. In germline, CDR1 is LGHNA, CDR2 YNFKEQ.

CDR3 sequence: CASSPQQSYGYTF. DNA for the CDR3: TGTGCCAGCAGCCCCCAACAGAGCTATGGCTACACCTTC. The chain joins TRBV9 to TRBJ1-2; D not resolved. V was pared by 4 bases and J by 4 bases, with 11 bases between. CDR3 length: 13 residues. CDR1 SGDLS and CDR2 YYNGEE come from the germline V gene. The complete variable domain, with remaining parts taken from reference TRBV9 and TRBJ1-2, reads DSGVTQTPKHLITATGQRVTLRCSPRSGDLSVYWYQQSLDQGLQFLIQYYNGEERAKGNILERFSAQQFPDLHSELNLSSLELGDSALYFCASSPQQSYGYTFGSGTRLTVV.

This chain connects TRBV5-4 to TRBJ2-7; D gene unclear. With 0 bases removed from V and 1 base from J, the gap between germline ends came to 8 bases. CDR1 and CDR2 (germline): SGHNT, YYREEE (reference sequence). The CDR3 covers 14 residues. In DNA, the CDR3 is TGTGCCAGCAGCTTGGACAGAAGTTCCTACGAGCAGTACTTC. Protein: CASSLDRSSYEQYF.

This chain connects TRBV10-2 to TRBJ1-5; D unclear. The germline V gene encodes CDR1 WSHSY and CDR2 SAAADI. V lost 4 bases and J 9 bases, leaving 7 bases between the germline ends. The CDR3 length is 11 residues. CDR3 nucleotide sequence: TGCGCCAGCAGTGCAGCAGGGCCCCAGCATTTT. This translates into CASSAAGPQHF.

V is TRBV18 and J is TRBJ2-7; TRBD2 aligns across 10 bases. After removal of 3 bases from V and 2 bases from J, the junction contained 10 bases not matched to a gene. This CDR3 is built from 17 residues. From germline, CDR1 is KGHSH and CDR2 LQKENI. The CDR3 spells CASSPRLAGANTYEQYF. The CDR3 DNA reads TGTGCCAGCTCACCCCGGCTAGCGGGAGCGAATACCTACGAGCAGTACTTC.

This rearrangement joins TRBV4-1 to TRBJ2-5, with 8 bases that match TRBD1. The CDR3 is 13 residues long. The ends lost 6 bases at V and 2 bases at J; junction bases unmatched: 2. The germline CDR1 and CDR2 sequences are MGHRA and YSYEKL. The CDR3: CASRRTGQETQYF. The CDR3 coding sequence is TGCGCCAGCAGGCGGACAGGGCAAGAGACCCAGTACTTC.

The chain joins TRBV4-3 to TRBJ2-1, with 10 bases identical to TRBD2. In germline, CDR1 is LGHNA, CDR2 YSLEER. V trimming: 0 bases; J trimming: 6 bases; junction bases outside the gene matches: 5. The CDR3 is made up of 16 amino acids. The CDR3 DNA reads TGCGCCAGCAGCCAAGAGGCTAGCGGGAGCCTCAATGAGCAGTTCTTC. This gives the protein CASSQEASGSLNEQFF.